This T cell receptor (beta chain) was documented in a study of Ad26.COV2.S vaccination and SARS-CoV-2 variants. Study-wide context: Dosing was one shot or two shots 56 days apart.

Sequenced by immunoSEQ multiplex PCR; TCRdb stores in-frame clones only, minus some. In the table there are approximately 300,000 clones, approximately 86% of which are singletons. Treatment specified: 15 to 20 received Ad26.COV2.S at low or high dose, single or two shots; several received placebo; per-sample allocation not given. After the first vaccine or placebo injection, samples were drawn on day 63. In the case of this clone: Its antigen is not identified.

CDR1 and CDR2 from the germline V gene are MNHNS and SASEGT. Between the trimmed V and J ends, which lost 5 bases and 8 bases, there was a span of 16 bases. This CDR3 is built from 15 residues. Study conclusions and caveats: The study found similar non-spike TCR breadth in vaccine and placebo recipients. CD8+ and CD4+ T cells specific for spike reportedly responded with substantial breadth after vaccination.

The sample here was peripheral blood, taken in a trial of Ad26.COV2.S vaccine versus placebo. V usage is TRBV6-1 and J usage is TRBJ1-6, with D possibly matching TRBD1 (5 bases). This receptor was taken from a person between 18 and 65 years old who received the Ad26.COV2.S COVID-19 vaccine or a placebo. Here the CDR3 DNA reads TGTGCCAGCAGTTTTTCGAGGGGCGGAGATTCACCCCTCCACTTT. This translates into CASSFSRGGDSPLHF.